This T cell receptor beta chain was obtained from a study of monozygotic twins with inflammatory bowel disease. The template switching step added UMIs that contained a 6-nucleotide sample barcode. TCRdb re-called the 5' RACE reads; every CDR3 protein appears as one record, without DNA. The sample has some 150,000 distinct CDR3 sequences, and its top ten clones hold more than 0.95%. The CDR3 has 12 amino acids. Germline V CDR1 and CDR2: DFQATT, SNEGSKA (reference sequence). Study-level points and caveats: With others, IBD patients shared fewer clonotypes than healthy twins did, especially with disease activity.

About this clonotype: What it binds is not known.

The chain uses TRBV20-1 and TRBJ1-5; TCRdb's assignment of TRBD1 cannot be checked, as there is no DNA. The receptor comes from a human donor with ulcerative colitis or Crohn's disease, or a healthy co-twin of an affected twin (not recorded which). Sequencing was done on a sample of blood. The CDR3 sequence is CSARSGAQPQHF.